One sample yielded the 30 T cell receptor beta chains listed below, sequenced in a study of cytomegalovirus exposure and HLA in healthy donors. PCR amplification relied on 60 Vbeta primers (plus 13 Jbeta primers). Sequenced by immunoSEQ multiplex PCR; TCRdb stores in-frame clones only, minus some. The sample has approximately 200,000 clones, about 69% seen once. The specimen was PBMCs. These receptors were collected from a man aged 25-40 years in good health and CMV-seropositive.

This clone was seen only a few times. The rearrangement links TRBV4-2 to TRBJ2-1; the match to TRBD2 covers 9 bases. V shed 0 bases, J shed 4 bases, and the junction held 7 bases outside the gene matches. CDR1 is LGHNA and CDR2 is YNFKEQ in the germline V gene. The CDR3 loop spans 17 amino acids. This chain's CDR3 is CASSQEGGGRVYNEQFF. In nucleotides, the CDR3 is TGTGCCAGCAGCCAAGAGGGGGGCGGGAGGGTTTACAATGAGCAGTTCTTC.

This clone has just a few counts. The genes are TRBV6-1 and TRBJ2-1; a weak D match, TRBD1 (6 bases). CDR1 is MNHNS and CDR2 is SASEGT in the germline V gene. The V end lost 2 bases, the J end lost 1 base, and 15 bases lay between the germline ends. CDR3 size: 17 residues. CDR3 amino acids: CASSEFQGRVSYNEQFF. In DNA, the CDR3 is TGTGCCAGCAGTGAATTCCAGGGGCGCGTGTCCTACAATGAGCAGTTCTTC.

V gene TRBV7-9 combines with J gene TRBJ2-1; 10 bases align to TRBD2. The CDR3 runs 15 residues. The junction had 4 bases not matched to a gene; V was cut back by 4 bases and J by 4 bases. From germline, CDR1 is SEHNR and CDR2 FQNEAQ (reference sequence). The DNA of the CDR3 is TGTGCCAGCAGCTCACTAGCGGGGTGGTACAATGAGCAGTTCTTC. This sequence encodes CASSSLAGWYNEQFF.

The chain couples TRBV2 to TRBJ1-1; D gene uncertain. V was clipped by 2 bases and J by 3 bases, with 16 bases between them. Germline-derived CDR1 and CDR2 are SNHLY and FYNNEI. The CDR3 spans 16 residues. The CDR3 nucleotides read TGTGCCAGCAGTGAATGGAAACCCGGGTGGTACACTGAAGCTTTCTTT. Translated, it gives CASSEWKPGWYTEAFF.

The chain uses TRBV2 and TRBJ1-5; a weak D match, TRBD1 (5 bases). CDR1 and CDR2 (germline): SNHLY, FYNNEI. This CDR3 comprises 13 residues. V was clipped by 6 bases and J by 4 bases, with 10 bases between them. CDR3 protein: CASRGQMNQPQHF. CDR3 sequence (DNA): TGTGCCAGCAGGGGGCAGATGAATCAGCCCCAGCATTTT.

Details on this clone: The same CDR3 is also encoded by other DNA sequences in this sample. The rearrangement uses TRBV27 and TRBJ1-1; tentatively, D is TRBD1 (5 bases). Per the germline V gene, CDR1 is MNHEY and CDR2 is SMNVEV (reference sequence). The germline V and J ends were trimmed by 9 bases and 5 bases, with 19 bases remaining between them. The CDR3 contains 14 residues. CDR3 sequence: CASSSWGGRTEAFF. The DNA of the CDR3 is TGTGCCAGTAGCTCGTGGGGGGGTCGTACTGAAGCTTTCTTT.

The chain recombines TRBV11-1 with TRBJ1-5, with 7 bases aligning to TRBD1. The V gene end was trimmed by 0 bases and the J gene end by 4 bases; junction bases not matched to a gene: 3. CDR1 SGHAT and CDR2 FQDESV come from the germline V gene (reference sequence). The CDR3 loop spans 15 amino acids. The CDR3 DNA reads TGTGCCAGCAGCTTAGCGGGGACAGAGAATCAGCCCCAGCATTTT. Translating it yields CASSLAGTENQPQHF.

CDR3 loop: CASSPSGGSSYEQYF. As DNA, the CDR3 is TGTGCCAGCAGCCCTAGCGGGGGGAGCTCCTACGAGCAGTACTTC. J is TRBJ2-7 and V is TRBV6-5; 11 nucleotides align to TRBD2. This CDR3 contains 15 residues. The J segment lost 0 bases and the V segment lost 6 bases, leaving 4 bases of the junction unmatched. Per germline, CDR1 MNHEY and CDR2 SVGAGI.

The chain couples TRBV7-8 to TRBJ1-2, with D possibly matching TRBD1 (6 bases). Per germline, CDR1 SGHVS and CDR2 FQNEAQ. This CDR3 is 13 amino acids long. Trimming removed 3 bases from V and 1 base from J, with 6 bases in between. CDR3 DNA sequence: TGTGCCAGCAGCTTGGACAGTAACTATGGCTACACCTTC. Translation: CASSLDSNYGYTF.

The chain links TRBV27 to TRBJ2-2; D remains unclear. This CDR3 is 13 amino acids long. The germline V gene encodes CDR1 MNHEY and CDR2 SMNVEV (reference sequence). Trimming took 5 bases from V and 4 from J, leaving 8 bases between them. The CDR3, as DNA: TGTGCCAGCAGTATCTCGGGCACCGGGGAGCTGTTTTTT. Encoded protein: CASSISGTGELFF.

This clone was seen a handful of times. V gene TRBV2 combines with J gene TRBJ2-7; D remains ambiguous. The V and J ends lost 3 bases and 1 base respectively, with 7 bases between them. The CDR3 is made up of 13 amino acids. CDR1 is SNHLY, CDR2 FYNNEI, per germline. The DNA for the CDR3 is TGTGCCAGCAGTGACTGGCGGTCCTACGAGCAGTACTTC. Residues: CASSDWRSYEQYF.

V is TRBV18 and J is TRBJ2-7; TRBD2 matches at 14 bases. The J segment lost 4 bases and the V segment lost 3 bases, leaving 2 bases of the junction unmatched. This CDR3 contains 15 residues. The V gene's germline CDR1 is KGHSH and CDR2 LQKENI. The CDR3 is CASSPGLAGDYEQYF. CDR3 nucleotide sequence: TGTGCCAGCTCACCGGGACTAGCGGGGGATTACGAGCAGTACTTC.

J is TRBJ1-1 and V is TRBV25-1; the D gene is possibly TRBD1 (5 bases). Germline V CDR1 and CDR2: MGHDK, SYGVNS. This CDR3 is 16 amino acids long. Trimming removed 6 bases at V and 5 bases at J, with 22 bases between. CDR3 bases: TGTGCCAGCAGCCCTACACGTCCGGGGGGGGAGACTGAAGCTTTCTTT. Protein sequence: CASSPTRPGGETEAFF. Drawing the rest from reference TRBV25-1 and TRBJ1-1, the complete variable domain is EADIYQTPRYLVIGTGKKITLECSQTMGHDKMYWYQQDPGMELHLIHYSYGVNSTEKGDLSSESTVSRIRTEHFPLTLESARPSHTSQYLCASSPTRPGGETEAFFGQGTRLTVV.

This clone has only a few counts. The chain carries TRBV9 and TRBJ1-5; a weak D match, TRBD1 (6 bases). The V gene's germline CDR1 is SGDLS and CDR2 YYNGEE. V lost 5 bases and J 4 bases, leaving 13 bases between the germline ends. This CDR3 spans 14 amino acids. CDR3 in amino acids: CASRAGVFNQPQHF. The DNA for the CDR3 is TGTGCCAGCAGGGCAGGGGTTTTTAATCAGCCCCAGCATTTT.

The chain uses TRBV7-2 and TRBJ1-3; 8 bases match TRBD1. Unmatched junction bases numbered 10, after V lost 2 bases and J lost 7 bases. The CDR3 is made up of 16 amino acids. CDR1 and CDR2 from the germline V gene are SGHTA and FQGNSA. In DNA, the CDR3 is TGTGCCAGCAGCTTAACGGGGCAGGGGGCTTATAACACCATATATTTT. Translation gives CASSLTGQGAYNTIYF.

The rearrangement links TRBV7-6 to TRBJ2-7, with TRBD2 matching 12 bases. The CDR3 sequence is 15 residues long. With 1 base clipped from V and 6 bases from J, the junction kept 4 bases outside the gene matches. CDR1 SGHVS and CDR2 FNYEAQ come from the germline V gene. The CDR3 loop reads CASSLGLAGGLEQYF. The CDR3 DNA sequence: TGTGCCAGCAGCTTAGGTCTAGCGGGAGGGCTCGAGCAGTACTTC.

This clone was observed a handful of times. The rearrangement joins TRBV5-8 to TRBJ2-3; D gene uncertain. V lost 2 bases to trimming and J lost 0 bases, with 10 bases between them. The CDR3 loop spans 15 amino acids. CDR1 and CDR2 from the germline V gene are SGHTS and YDEGEE. CDR3 in amino acids: CASSFWSPSTDTQYF. CDR3 nucleotide sequence: TGTGCCAGCAGCTTCTGGAGCCCTAGCACAGATACGCAGTATTTT.

The V and J genes are TRBV10-3 and TRBJ1-2, with 8 nucleotides matching TRBD1. CDR3 size: 16 residues. V was pared by 2 bases and J by 4 bases, with 9 bases of the junction left unmatched. In germline, CDR1 is ENHRY, CDR2 SYGVKD. The CDR3 loop reads CAISENRTGIAYGYTF. The CDR3 nucleotides read TGTGCCATCAGTGAGAATAGGACAGGGATAGCCTATGGCTACACCTTC.

V and J are TRBV5-4 and TRBJ2-7, with 7 bases fitting TRBD1. The CDR3 runs 15 residues. Germline trimming cut 2 bases from V and 1 base from J; bases unmatched to any gene: 6. The germline CDR1 and CDR2 sequences are SGHNT and YYREEE (reference sequence). This CDR3 is CASSFRQGLSYEQYF. CDR3 in DNA: TGTGCCAGCAGCTTTAGACAGGGCTTATCCTACGAGCAGTACTTC.

This clone was observed a few times. The chain combines TRBV5-1 with TRBJ2-7, with 12 bases lining up with TRBD2. Germline loops: CDR1 SGHRS, CDR2 YFSETQ. The CDR3 consists of 14 residues. The ends lost 5 bases at V and 6 bases at J; junction bases unmatched: 6. The CDR3 bases are TGCGCCAGCAGTTATGAACTAGCGGGAGGCGAGCAGTACTTC. Protein product: CASSYELAGGEQYF.

V and J are TRBV6-6 and TRBJ1-6; D not resolved. Trimming cost V 7 bases and J 2 bases, with 12 bases left between them. There are 15 residues in the CDR3. The germline gives CDR1 MNHNY, CDR2 SVGAGI (reference sequence). DNA for the CDR3: TGTGCCAGCACTAAGGAGGAACCCTATAATTCACCCCTCCACTTT. As protein: CASTKEEPYNSPLHF.

The chain uses TRBV28 and TRBJ2-1; no clear D gene. Per the germline V gene, CDR1 is MDHEN and CDR2 is SYDVKM. There are 16 residues in the CDR3. Trimming took 3 bases from V and 1 from J, leaving 13 bases between them. CDR3 residues: CASSFSETLSYNEQFF. The CDR3 DNA reads as TGTGCCAGCAGTTTTTCTGAGACACTTTCCTACAATGAGCAGTTCTTC.

J is TRBJ2-7 and V is TRBV7-6, with D unresolved. The germline CDR1 and CDR2 sequences are SGHVS and FNYEAQ. CDR3 length equals 15 residues. Trimming pared 5 bases from V and 4 bases from J, leaving 18 bases between. CDR3 coding DNA: TGTGCCAGCAGCCCGCCCCCAGGCGCCCTTTACGAGCAGTACTTC. Translated, it gives CASSPPPGALYEQYF.

The V gene is TRBV15, the J gene TRBJ1-5; D gene uncertain. Trimming cost V 0 bases and J 2 bases, with 8 bases left between them. CDR1 and CDR2 (germline): LNHNV, YYDKDF (reference sequence). This CDR3 has 15 residues. CDR3 in amino acids: CATSRDKPGNQPQHF. As DNA, the CDR3 is TGTGCCACCAGCAGAGATAAACCGGGCAATCAGCCCCAGCATTTT.

The chain carries TRBV6-5 and TRBJ2-5; 8 bases match TRBD2. The trim removed 6 bases at V and 5 bases at J, leaving 11 bases unmatched. The germline V gene encodes CDR1 MNHEY and CDR2 SVGAGI. CDR3 size: 15 residues. CDR3 protein: CASRPPLGLGETQYF. The CDR3 DNA reads as TGTGCCAGCAGGCCTCCGTTGGGACTAGGGGAGACCCAGTACTTC.

Only one count was recorded for this clone. V and J are TRBV6-5 and TRBJ1-1, with D unclear. V was clipped by 6 bases and J by 2 bases, with 13 bases between them. Germline loops: CDR1 MNHEY, CDR2 SVGAGI. The CDR3 runs to 14 residues. DNA of the CDR3: TGTGCCAGCAGCCTCTACGGTCTTAACACTGAAGCTTTCTTT. This translates into CASSLYGLNTEAFF.

J is TRBJ2-3 and V is TRBV5-6; 7 positions agree with TRBD2. CDR1 and CDR2 (germline): SGHDT, YYEEEE. Trimming took 1 base from V and 2 from J; bases not matched to a gene: 10. This CDR3 has 17 residues. In DNA, the CDR3 is TGTGCCAGCAGCTTGTCCCGTGTAGCGGGCTACACAGATACGCAGTATTTT. Translation: CASSLSRVAGYTDTQYF.

Here the CDR3 reads CSVVSAQASGYGYTF. The CDR3 DNA reads TGCAGCGTTGTATCCGCACAGGCGTCAGGTTATGGCTACACCTTC. The chain links TRBV29-1 to TRBJ1-2; the D gene is possibly TRBD1 (5 bases). This CDR3 contains 15 residues. Germline CDR1 SQVTM, CDR2 ANQGSEA. The germline V and J ends were trimmed by 4 bases and 5 bases, with 20 bases remaining between them. The variable domain in full, completed from reference TRBV29-1 and TRBJ1-2, reads SAVISQKPSRDICQRGTSLTIQCQVDSQVTMMFWYRQQPGQSLTLIATANQGSEATYESGFVIDKFPISRPNLTFSTLTVSNMSPEDSSIYLCSVVSAQASGYGYTFGSGTRLTVV.

This sequence joins TRBV12-5 and TRBJ1-1; D call uncertain. Trimming pared 7 bases from V and 4 bases from J, leaving 13 bases between. Germline V gives CDR1 LGHNT, CDR2 FRNRAP. This CDR3 has 13 residues. CDR3 loop: CASAPYEGTEAFF. The CDR3, as DNA: TGTGCTAGTGCCCCATATGAGGGCACTGAAGCTTTCTTT.

The CDR3: CASSRDGRGETQYF. CDR3 DNA sequence: TGTGCCAGCAGCCGAGACGGAAGGGGCGAGACCCAGTACTTC. The chain employs TRBV5-6 and TRBJ2-5, with a possible D match to TRBD1 (5 bases). From germline, CDR1 is SGHDT and CDR2 YYEEEE. The CDR3 has 14 residues. V dropped 4 bases and J dropped 5 bases, with 15 bases sitting between them.